These 17 T cell receptor beta chains originate from one sample sequenced in a study of T-cell reconstitution after alpha-beta-depleted transplantation in children. Preparation of the TCRbeta library was carried out with unique molecular identifiers. TCRdb called the PCR reads again in MiXCR, with one record for every CDR3 protein. The sample lists a few hundred thousand distinct CDR3 sequences; under 30% were seen once. Specimen: PBMCs, mostly from graft donor cells, collected 360 days after TCRalphabeta/CD19-depleted stem cell transplant. These receptors all stem from a female patient aged 2-9 years who had a stem cell transplant for congenital amegakaryocytic thrombocytopenia, so the T cells may come from the graft donor.

This rearrangement joins TRBV7-8 to TRBJ2-6; D is unclear. CDR1 is SGHVS and CDR2 is FQNEAQ in the germline V gene. The CDR3 is 14 amino acids. V lost 5 bases and J lost 2, with 7 bases in between. The CDR3 sequence: CASSQKPGANVLTF. The DNA for the CDR3 is TGTGCCAGCAGCCAAAAACCTGGGGCCAACGTCCTGACTTTC.

This chain joins TRBV24-1 and TRBJ2-7; possibly TRBD1 for D (5 bases). The V gene lost 5 bases and the J gene lost 5 bases, with 12 bases spanning the gap. The germline V gene encodes CDR1 KGHDR and CDR2 SFDVKD. The CDR3 is 13 residues long. The CDR3 DNA reads as TGTGCCACCAGTGGGGCAGGGTTGGACGAGCAGTACTTC. It codes for CATSGAGLDEQYF.

This clonotype has a handful of counts. The rearrangement uses TRBV7-8 and TRBJ2-7, with 9 positions matching TRBD1. The CDR3 runs 17 residues. V was clipped by 4 bases and J by 2 bases; unmatched bases: 12. The germline CDR1 and CDR2 sequences are SGHVS and FQNEAQ. DNA of the CDR3: TGTGCCAGCAGCTCACACCGGGACAGGGTCTTTCCCTACGAGCAGTACTTC. Amino acid sequence: CASSSHRDRVFPYEQYF.

This clonotype showed up just a few times. The V and J genes are TRBV18 and TRBJ2-7; D is unclear. The V gene's germline CDR1 is KGHSH and CDR2 LQKENI. This CDR3 has 14 residues. The ends were cut back, 3 bases at V and 0 bases at J, with 9 bases in the middle. Here the CDR3 reads CASSPTTNSYEQYF. The CDR3 coding sequence is TGTGCCAGCTCACCTACTACGAACTCCTACGAGCAGTACTTC.

The chain is built from TRBV25-1 and TRBJ2-3; possible D gene TRBD1, 6 bases. Per the germline V gene, CDR1 is MGHDK and CDR2 is SYGVNS. CDR3 length: 18 amino acids. Trimming removed 2 bases from V and 4 bases from J, with 22 bases in between. The CDR3 coding sequence is TGTGCCAGCAGTGAAACGTTTGGGGGCAGGGTGGTCGCAGATACGCAGTATTTT. The encoded protein is CASSETFGGRVVADTQYF.

The chain joins TRBV15 to TRBJ1-4; D is unresolved. Between the trimmed V and J ends, which lost 0 bases and 4 bases, there was a span of 12 bases. The CDR3 covers 16 residues. The germline gives CDR1 LNHNV, CDR2 YYDKDF (reference sequence). This CDR3 reads CATSRDGRALNEKLFF. The DNA for the CDR3 is TGTGCCACCAGCAGAGATGGCCGAGCCCTTAATGAAAAACTGTTTTTT.

This clonotype occurred a few times. The V and J genes are TRBV4-1 and TRBJ2-7; 7 positions agree with TRBD1. The germline V gene has CDR1 MGHRA and CDR2 YSYEKL. The length of the CDR3 is 15 residues. Trimming cost V 4 bases and J 4 bases; bases outside gene matches: 10. CDR3 in DNA: TGCGCCAGCAGCCTTCGACAGGGTCCGTATTACGAGCAGTACTTC. Its translation is CASSLRQGPYYEQYF.

The chain employs TRBV12-3 or TRBV12-4 and TRBJ2-2, with D tentatively TRBD1 (6 bases). V dropped 6 bases and J dropped 3 bases, with 11 bases sitting between them. The CDR3 contains 14 residues. The CDR3 spells CASSQGQYTGELFF. The CDR3 coding sequence is TGTGCCAGCAGCCAAGGACAGTACACCGGGGAGCTGTTTTTT.

This chain links TRBV3-1 with TRBJ2-7, with TRBD2 as a possible D gene (5 bases). The CDR3 is 15 residues long. CDR1 and CDR2 from the germline V gene are LGHDT and YNNKEL (reference sequence). The V gene lost 1 base and the J gene lost 6 bases, with 16 bases spanning the gap. The CDR3 is CASSQGNSYGVEQYF. The CDR3 bases are TGTGCCAGCAGCCAAGGTAACTCCTACGGGGTCGAGCAGTACTTC.

This clonotype has at least ten counts. CDR3 in DNA: TGCAGCGTTAGGGGAGGCGTAAGCTCCTACAATGAGCAGTTCTTC. Protein sequence: CSVRGGVSSYNEQFF. The chain joins TRBV29-1 to TRBJ2-1; a possible D gene is TRBD2 (6 bases). Germline V CDR1 and CDR2: SQVTM, ANQGSEA. This CDR3 comprises 15 residues. The germline V and J ends were trimmed by 5 bases and 0 bases, with 14 bases remaining between them.

This clonotype was observed at least ten times. The gene calls are TRBV10-3 and TRBJ2-5; D perhaps matches TRBD2 (5 bases). The germline V gene has CDR1 ENHRY and CDR2 SYGVKD. The CDR3 is made up of 17 amino acids. V was cut by 8 bases and J by 5 bases, with 27 bases left in between. The CDR3, as DNA: TGTGCCATCCGTTCTCACATTCTGAGCGGCCTTGGGGAGACCCAGTACTTC. Amino acid sequence: CAIRSHILSGLGETQYF.

The gene calls are TRBV29-1 and TRBJ2-7; a possible D gene is TRBD1 (6 bases). Trimming stripped 7 bases from V and 9 bases from J, with 22 bases between. Germline loops: CDR1 SQVTM, CDR2 ANQGSEA. The CDR3 loop spans 13 amino acids. The CDR3 loop reads CSAAPDQGLGQYF. CDR3 DNA sequence: TGCAGCGCGGCGCCGGATCAGGGGTTGGGGCAGTACTTC.

This rearrangement joins TRBV18 to TRBJ2-7; D not resolved. This CDR3 region has 13 residues. CDR1 KGHSH and CDR2 LQKENI come from the germline V gene. Deletions cut 3 bases from V and 2 bases from J, with 8 bases between. The CDR3 reads CASSPERPYEQYF. CDR3 DNA: TGTGCCAGCTCACCGGAAAGGCCCTACGAGCAGTACTTC.

V gene TRBV20-1 combines with J gene TRBJ1-5; the D is unclear. The V end lost 7 bases, the J end lost 3 bases, and 13 bases lay between the germline ends. The CDR3 contains 13 residues. Germline assignment: CDR1 DFQATT and CDR2 SNEGSKA (reference sequence). CDR3 in amino acids: CSGLSGINQPQHF. In nucleotides, the CDR3 is TGCAGTGGTTTGAGTGGTATCAATCAGCCCCAGCATTTT.

The J gene is TRBJ2-7, the V gene TRBV28; D gene uncertain. The CDR3 has 14 residues. Germline V gene sequence: CDR1 MDHEN, CDR2 SYDVKM. The V and J ends lost 6 bases and 0 bases respectively, with 12 bases between them. This CDR3 reads CASRTRLASYEQYF. The CDR3 coding sequence is TGTGCCAGCAGGACCCGGTTAGCCTCCTACGAGCAGTACTTC.

This clonotype was detected a few times. V and J are TRBV10-3 and TRBJ1-6, with D tentatively TRBD1 (6 bases). V gave up 6 bases and J gave up 9 bases, with 18 bases separating them. Germline CDR1 and CDR2: ENHRY and SYGVKD. This CDR3 is built from 15 residues. CDR3 coding DNA: TGTGCCATCAGGGCCTCCCGGACAGCTAGTTCACCCCTCCACTTT. Its protein is CAIRASRTASSPLHF.

This chain connects TRBV6-1 to TRBJ1-1; D is undetermined. Trimming stripped 7 bases from V and 0 bases from J, with 21 bases between. Germline V gene sequence: CDR1 MNHNS, CDR2 SASEGT. This CDR3 has 17 amino acids. The DNA of the CDR3 is TGTGCCAGCACCTTTGTAGCGAAACCTATCATGAACACTGAAGCTTTCTTT. It yields the protein CASTFVAKPIMNTEAFF.